The 27 T cell receptor beta chains below come from one sample, sequenced in a study of preoperative IRX-2 immunotherapy in early breast cancer. This sample's treatment: preoperative locoregional IRX-2 cytokine immunotherapy. Clones were read by immunoSEQ multiplex PCR, and TCRdb kept only the in-frame ones, dropping some. Of approximately 44,000 clones listed, about 94% are singletons. Sample: tumor tissue, taken after IRX-2 immunotherapy. These receptor sequences come from a human donor with breast cancer.

The rearrangement joins TRBV4-2 to TRBJ1-2; D gene ambiguous. The CDR3 loop spans 13 amino acids. Germline V lookup: CDR1 LGHNA, CDR2 YNFKEQ. V was shortened by 1 base and J by 8 bases, with 11 bases between the two germline ends. The CDR3 DNA is TGTGCCAGCAGCCAAGGGACGTGGGAAGGCTACACCTTC. It is translated as CASSQGTWEGYTF.

V usage is TRBV5-5 and J usage is TRBJ1-2; 11 bases are shared with TRBD1. The V gene end was trimmed by 9 bases and the J gene end by 4 bases; junction bases not matched to a gene: 8. The CDR3 extends over 14 amino acids. The germline V gene encodes CDR1 SGHKS and CDR2 YYEKEE (reference sequence). CDR3 residues: CATNRDRGTYGYTF. CDR3 nucleotides: TGTGCCACCAACCGGGACAGGGGGACCTATGGCTACACCTTC.

This chain links TRBV10-3 with TRBJ2-3, with no clear D. This CDR3 has 13 amino acids. The V gene's germline CDR1 is ENHRY and CDR2 SYGVKD. Trimming cost V 6 bases and J 1 base, with 8 bases left between them. The CDR3 spells CAISRAGTDTQYF. As DNA, the CDR3 is TGTGCCATCAGCCGGGCCGGCACAGATACGCAGTATTTT.

The V call is TRBV19, the J call TRBJ2-1, with D possibly TRBD1 on 6 matching bases. The CDR3 is 14 amino acids. Between the trimmed V and J ends, which lost 4 bases and 5 bases, there was a span of 12 bases. Germline V lookup: CDR1 LNHDA, CDR2 SQIVND (reference sequence). This CDR3 reads CASSTRQDHNEQFF. CDR3 coding DNA: TGTGCCAGTAGTACCCGACAGGACCACAATGAGCAGTTCTTC.

This chain uses TRBV9 with TRBJ2-7, with D hard to call. V shed 2 bases and J shed 4 bases, with 13 bases lying between them. Germline CDR1 reads SGDLS; CDR2 reads YYNGEE. The CDR3 has 14 amino acids. CDR3 bases: TGTGCCAGCAGCGTGGGCGGCACGGAATACGAGCAGTACTTC. This sequence encodes CASSVGGTEYEQYF.

J is TRBJ2-2 and V is TRBV28, with 12 bases fitting TRBD2. The CDR3 runs 16 residues. V lost 5 bases and J lost 5; bases outside the gene matches: 6. Per germline, CDR1 MDHEN and CDR2 SYDVKM. The CDR3 DNA sequence: TGTGCCAGCAGTCGGACGACTAGCGGGAGAACCGGGGAGCTGTTTTTT. It encodes CASSRTTSGRTGELFF. Drawing the rest from reference TRBV28 and TRBJ2-2, the complete variable domain is DVKVTQSSRYLVKRTGEKVFLECVQDMDHENMFWYRQDPGLGLRLIYFSYDVKMKEKGDIPEGYSVSREKKERFSLILESASTNQTSMYLCASSRTTSGRTGELFFGEGSRLTVL.

V gene TRBV9 combines with J gene TRBJ1-2, with TRBD1 as a possible D gene (5 bases). V lost 4 bases, J lost 0 bases, and 22 bases lay in between. This CDR3 is 18 amino acids long. In germline, CDR1 is SGDLS, CDR2 YYNGEE. The CDR3 protein is CASSLRREGGGPNYGYTF. The CDR3 DNA is TGTGCCAGCAGCCTAAGACGAGAAGGCGGGGGACCTAACTATGGCTACACCTTC.

This chain uses TRBV19 with TRBJ2-7, with 7 positions matching TRBD2. The CDR3 spans 15 residues. CDR1 is LNHDA and CDR2 is SQIVND in the germline V gene (reference sequence). V trimming: 1 base; J trimming: 3 bases; junction bases outside the gene matches: 6. In nucleotides, the CDR3 is TGTGCCAGTAGTATAGGGGGGAGGGGCCGCTACGAGCAGTACTTC. Protein: CASSIGGRGRYEQYF. The full variable domain, with the rest looked up from reference TRBV19 and TRBJ2-7, is DGGITQSPKYLFRKEGQNVTLSCEQNLNHDAMYWYRQDPGQGLRLIYYSQIVNDFQKGDIAEGYSVSREKKESFPLTVTSAQKNPTAFYLCASSIGGRGRYEQYFGPGTRLTVT.

This rearrangement joins TRBV20-1 to TRBJ2-7; TRBD2 is a possible D gene (5 bases). CDR3 length: 11 residues. Germline V CDR1 and CDR2: DFQATT, SNEGSKA (reference sequence). V lost 7 bases and J lost 6, with 13 bases in between. The CDR3: CSVSHRGEQYF. In DNA, the CDR3 is TGCAGTGTCTCGCACCGGGGCGAGCAGTACTTC.

This chain uses TRBV7-2 with TRBJ1-3, with a tentative D call TRBD1 (5 bases). The CDR3 covers 13 residues. The germline CDR1 and CDR2 sequences are SGHTA and FQGNSA. V was shortened by 6 bases and J by 4 bases, with 10 bases between the two germline ends. This CDR3 reads CASSRQPGNTIYF. Written as DNA, the CDR3 is TGTGCCAGCAGTAGACAGCCGGGAAACACCATATATTTT.

This clone is a singleton in its sample. The chain uses TRBV10-3 and TRBJ2-5, with 10 bases lining up with TRBD1. The CDR3 is 15 amino acids. Germline V gene data show CDR1 as ENHRY and CDR2 as SYGVKD. Unmatched junction bases numbered 9, after V lost 6 bases and J lost 5 bases. CDR3 protein: CAIRGGQGIEETQYF. In nucleotides, the CDR3 is TGTGCCATCAGGGGGGGACAGGGGATTGAGGAGACCCAGTACTTC.

The chain uses TRBV4-3 and TRBJ2-6; no clear D. The CDR3 loop spans 15 amino acids. Germline lookup yields CDR1 LGHNA and CDR2 YSLEER. The V and J ends lost 1 base and 0 bases respectively, with 4 bases between them. The DNA for the CDR3 is TGCGCCAGCAGCCAAGGCTTCTCTGGGGCCAACGTCCTGACTTTC. Translating gives CASSQGFSGANVLTF.

V is TRBV4-3 and J is TRBJ2-1, with D perhaps being TRBD1 or TRBD2 (5 bases each). The germline V and J ends were trimmed by 3 bases and 6 bases, with 15 bases remaining between them. Per germline, CDR1 LGHNA and CDR2 YSLEER. There are 15 residues in the CDR3. The DNA for the CDR3 is TGCGCCAGCAGCCAGGGGACCTTGGGGCTCAATGAGCAGTTCTTC. This translates into CASSQGTLGLNEQFF.

The rearrangement joins TRBV18 to TRBJ2-7, with 9 bases identical to TRBD1. CDR1 and CDR2 from the germline V gene are KGHSH and LQKENI. The CDR3 length is 14 residues. V lost 4 bases to trimming and J lost 6 bases; unmatched junction nucleotides: 7. As DNA, the CDR3 is TGTGCCAGCTCACGTGCGGGACAGGGCATCGAGCAGTACTTC. Amino acid sequence: CASSRAGQGIEQYF.

This chain uses TRBV7-2 with TRBJ2-2, with a tentative D call TRBD2 (6 bases). V shed 1 base and J shed 7 bases, with 13 bases lying between them. CDR3 size: 15 residues. From germline, CDR1 is SGHTA and CDR2 FQGNSA. The CDR3 loop is CASSLVGTRHGELFF. CDR3 nucleotide sequence: TGTGCCAGCAGCTTAGTCGGGACTCGGCACGGGGAGCTGTTTTTT.

The V call is TRBV7-3, the J call TRBJ2-5; tentative D call: TRBD2 (5 bases). The CDR3 is 13 amino acids. Trimming removed 0 bases from V and 4 bases from J, with 6 bases in between. The V gene's germline CDR1 is SGHTA and CDR2 FQGTGA. The CDR3 here is CASSLTSAETQYF. CDR3 nucleotide sequence: TGTGCCAGCAGCTTAACTAGCGCAGAGACCCAGTACTTC.

The chain couples TRBV6-6 to TRBJ2-5, with 9 bases lining up with TRBD1. Germline V gives CDR1 MNHNY, CDR2 SVGAGI (reference sequence). The length of the CDR3 is 14 residues. The V gene end was trimmed by 0 bases and the J gene end by 11 bases; junction bases not matched to a gene: 7. CDR3 amino acids: CASSYSDRGREQYF. In DNA, the CDR3 is TGTGCCAGCAGTTACTCGGACAGGGGAAGGGAGCAGTACTTC.

The chain uses TRBV9 and TRBJ1-6, with D perhaps matching TRBD1 (5 bases). The germline V and J ends were trimmed by 0 bases and 6 bases, with 7 bases remaining between them. Per germline, CDR1 SGDLS and CDR2 YYNGEE. CDR3 length equals 14 residues. This chain's CDR3 is CASSVVGVNSPLHF. The DNA of the CDR3 is TGTGCCAGCAGCGTAGTGGGGGTTAATTCACCCCTCCACTTT.

This CDR3 reads CASSLVTAGSWGQPQHF. The DNA for the CDR3 is TGTGCCAGCAGCTTAGTAACGGCAGGGTCGTGGGGTCAGCCCCAGCATTTT. J is TRBJ1-5 and V is TRBV7-9; tentative D call: TRBD1 (5 bases). The V gene lost 1 base and the J gene lost 6 bases, with 19 bases spanning the gap. Looked up from germline, CDR1 is SEHNR and CDR2 is FQNEAQ (reference sequence). CDR3 length: 17 residues.

The J gene is TRBJ1-3, the V gene TRBV29-1; no firm D call. V gave up 4 bases and J gave up 2 bases, with 9 bases separating them. Germline V gives CDR1 SQVTM, CDR2 ANQGSEA. CDR3 length equals 13 residues. The CDR3 DNA sequence: TGCAGCGTTGTAGCAGGCCCTGGAAACACCATATATTTT. Amino acids: CSVVAGPGNTIYF.

The chain has TRBV6-5 and TRBJ2-1; a possible D gene is TRBD2 (5 bases). Trimming left V 0 bases short and J 5 bases short, with 11 bases between. The CDR3 spans 15 residues. Germline CDR1 MNHEY, CDR2 SVGAGI. The CDR3 DNA follows: TGTGCCAGCAGTTACTCGAGGGCTAAAAACAATGAGCAGTTCTTC. Amino acids: CASSYSRAKNNEQFF.

The chain uses TRBV5-5 and TRBJ1-3, with unresolved D. The CDR3 extends over 15 amino acids. Looked up from germline, CDR1 is SGHKS and CDR2 is YYEKEE (reference sequence). Trimming removed 4 bases from V and 0 bases from J, with 11 bases in between. The CDR3 is CASSPGPASGNTIYF. The DNA of the CDR3 is TGTGCCAGCAGCCCCGGCCCAGCCTCTGGAAACACCATATATTTT.

This chain uses TRBV7-9 with TRBJ1-5; no clear D. Germline V CDR1 and CDR2: SEHNR, FQNEAQ (reference sequence). Between the trimmed V and J ends, which lost 4 bases and 8 bases, there was a span of 18 bases. The CDR3 extends over 15 amino acids. For the CDR3, the DNA is TGTGCCAGCAGCTCCCCTACTGACCGAGGAGAGCCCCAGCATTTT. It translates to CASSSPTDRGEPQHF.

The rearrangement uses TRBV5-6 and TRBJ2-7, with 9 bases that match TRBD2. V lost 6 bases to trimming and J lost 1 base; unmatched junction nucleotides: 8. In germline, CDR1 is SGHDT, CDR2 YYEEEE. The CDR3 covers 15 residues. The CDR3 sequence: CASILLAGGSYEQYF. CDR3 DNA: TGTGCCAGCATCCTCCTGGCGGGGGGGTCCTACGAGCAGTACTTC.

Details on this clone: The junction and the germline gene differ at one end; a read error may be behind it. The V and J genes are TRBV9 and TRBJ2-2, with D hard to call. Germline CDR1 and CDR2: SGDLS and YYNGEE. The CDR3 loop spans 12 amino acids. The CDR3 protein is CASSGNAGELFF. The CDR3 nucleotides are TGTGCCAGCAGCGGGAACGCCGGGGAGCTGTTTTTT.

The chain carries TRBV28 and TRBJ2-7, with TRBD2 matching over 7 bases. Germline-derived CDR1 and CDR2 are MDHEN and SYDVKM. V lost 8 bases, J lost 2 bases, and 0 bases stayed unmatched. The length of the CDR3 is 11 residues. The DNA for the CDR3 is TGTGCCAGCCGGGGGGCCTACGAGCAGTACTTC. Its protein product is CASRGAYEQYF.

V is TRBV15 and J is TRBJ2-1; 10 positions agree with TRBD2. The CDR3 consists of 15 residues. Germline values: CDR1 LNHNV, CDR2 YYDKDF (reference sequence). J gave up 1 base and V 3 bases, and 0 bases lay outside the gene matches. The CDR3 region is CATSSSGGSYNEQFF. The CDR3 nucleotides are TGTGCCACCAGCAGTAGCGGGGGGTCCTACAATGAGCAGTTCTTC.